Sequencing of this T cell receptor (beta chain) was carried out in a study of T cell responses to AZD1222 COVID-19 vaccine. Repertoires were generated with immunoSEQ multiplex PCR, while TCRdb's copy carries only in-frame clones and drops some. The data contain about 88,000 clones, approximately 90% of them singletons. Points on this clone: What it recognizes is unknown.

Study-wide findings and caveats: Of spike-specific TCRs, nearly half reportedly target regions left unmutated in variants. White British ancestry dominated among donors, who included more females, and clonal diversity was possibly underestimated.

The material sequenced was peripheral blood, taken 28 days after the second AZD1222 dose. This TCR derives from an adult who received the AZD1222 COVID-19 vaccine.

Here the CDR3 reads CASSPILQGGRETQYF. The CDR3, as DNA: TGTGCCAGCTCACCAATTTTACAGGGAGGGAGAGAGACCCAGTACTTC. The chain has TRBV18 and TRBJ2-5, with a tentative D call TRBD2 (7 bases). The CDR3 spans 16 residues. V lost 2 bases, J lost 4 bases, and 17 bases lay in between. Germline V gene sequence: CDR1 KGHSH, CDR2 LQKENI.